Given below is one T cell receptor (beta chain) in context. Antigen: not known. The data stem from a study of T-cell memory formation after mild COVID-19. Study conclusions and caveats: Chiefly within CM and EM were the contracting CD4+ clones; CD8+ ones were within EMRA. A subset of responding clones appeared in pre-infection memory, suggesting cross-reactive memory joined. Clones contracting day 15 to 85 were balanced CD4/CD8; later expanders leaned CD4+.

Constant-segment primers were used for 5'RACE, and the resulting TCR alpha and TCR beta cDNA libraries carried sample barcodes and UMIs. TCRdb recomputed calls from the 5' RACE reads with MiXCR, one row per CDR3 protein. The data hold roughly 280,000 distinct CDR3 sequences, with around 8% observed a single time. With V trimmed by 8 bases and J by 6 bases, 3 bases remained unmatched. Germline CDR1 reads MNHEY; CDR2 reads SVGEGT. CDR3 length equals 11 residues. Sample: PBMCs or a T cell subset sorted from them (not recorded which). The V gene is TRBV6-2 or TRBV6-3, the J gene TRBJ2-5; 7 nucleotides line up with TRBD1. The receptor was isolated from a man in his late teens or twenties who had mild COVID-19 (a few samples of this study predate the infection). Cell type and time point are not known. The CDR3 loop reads CASSDRKTQYF. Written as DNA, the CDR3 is TGTGCCAGCTCGGACAGGAAGACCCAGTACTTC.